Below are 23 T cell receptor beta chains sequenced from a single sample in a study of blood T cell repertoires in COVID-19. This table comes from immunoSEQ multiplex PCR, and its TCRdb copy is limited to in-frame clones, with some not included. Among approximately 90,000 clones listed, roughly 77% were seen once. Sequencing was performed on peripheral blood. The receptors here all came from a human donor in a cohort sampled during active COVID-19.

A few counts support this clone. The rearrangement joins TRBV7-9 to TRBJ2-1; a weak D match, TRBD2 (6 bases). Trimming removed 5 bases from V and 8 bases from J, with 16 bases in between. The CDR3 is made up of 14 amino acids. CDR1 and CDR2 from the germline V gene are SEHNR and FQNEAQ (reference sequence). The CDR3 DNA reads TGTGCCAGCAGCCCCCGGGACTTGCTCTATGAGCAGTTCTTC. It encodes CASSPRDLLYEQFF.

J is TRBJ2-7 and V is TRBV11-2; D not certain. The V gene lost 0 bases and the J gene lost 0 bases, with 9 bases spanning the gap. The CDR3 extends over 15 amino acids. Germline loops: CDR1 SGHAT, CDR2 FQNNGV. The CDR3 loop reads CASSLDYSLSYEQYF. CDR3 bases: TGTGCCAGCAGCTTAGATTACAGTCTCTCCTACGAGCAGTACTTC.

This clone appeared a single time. The CDR3 loop reads CASRKQGAPSYEQYF. CDR3 sequence (DNA): TGTGCCAGCAGAAAACAGGGGGCCCCATCCTACGAGCAGTACTTC. The chain carries TRBV6-5 and TRBJ2-7; 9 bases fit TRBD1. Unmatched junction bases numbered 7, after V lost 6 bases and J lost 1 base. CDR1 is MNHEY and CDR2 is SVGAGI in the germline V gene. There are 15 residues in the CDR3.

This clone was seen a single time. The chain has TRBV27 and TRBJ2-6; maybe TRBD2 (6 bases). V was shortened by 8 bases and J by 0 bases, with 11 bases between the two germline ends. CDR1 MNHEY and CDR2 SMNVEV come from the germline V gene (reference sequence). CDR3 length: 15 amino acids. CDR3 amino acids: CASLGLYSGANVLTF. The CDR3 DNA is TGTGCCAGCTTGGGACTGTACTCTGGGGCCAACGTCCTGACTTTC.

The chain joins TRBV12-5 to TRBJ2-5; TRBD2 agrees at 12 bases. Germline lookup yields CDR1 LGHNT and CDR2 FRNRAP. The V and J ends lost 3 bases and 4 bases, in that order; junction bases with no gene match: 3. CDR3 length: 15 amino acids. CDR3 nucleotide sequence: TGTGCTAGTGGTTTTCAACTAGCGGGAGGAGAGACCCAGTACTTC. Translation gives CASGFQLAGGETQYF.

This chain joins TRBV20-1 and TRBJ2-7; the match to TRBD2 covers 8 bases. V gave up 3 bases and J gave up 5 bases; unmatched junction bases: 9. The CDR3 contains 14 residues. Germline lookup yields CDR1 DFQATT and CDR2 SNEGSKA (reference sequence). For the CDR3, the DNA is TGCAGTGCTAGTCCGAACGGGAGGGCCGACGAGCAGTACTTC. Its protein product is CSASPNGRADEQYF.

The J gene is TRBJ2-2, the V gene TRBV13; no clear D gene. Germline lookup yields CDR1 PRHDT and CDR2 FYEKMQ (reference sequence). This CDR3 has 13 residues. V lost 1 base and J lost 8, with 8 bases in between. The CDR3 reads CASSLESVGELFF. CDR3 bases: TGTGCCAGCAGCTTAGAATCGGTTGGGGAGCTGTTTTTT.

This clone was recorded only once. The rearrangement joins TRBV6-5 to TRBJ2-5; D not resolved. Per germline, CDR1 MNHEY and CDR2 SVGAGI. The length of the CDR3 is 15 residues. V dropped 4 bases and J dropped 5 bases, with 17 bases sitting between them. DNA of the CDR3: TGTGCCAGCAGTTTCAGCCGCCAACGAGCGGAGACCCAGTACTTC. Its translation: CASSFSRQRAETQYF.

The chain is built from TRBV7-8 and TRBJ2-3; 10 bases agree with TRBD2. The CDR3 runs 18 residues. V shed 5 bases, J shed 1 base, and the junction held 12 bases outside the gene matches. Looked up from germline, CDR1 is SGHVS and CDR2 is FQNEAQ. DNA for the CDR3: TGTGCCAGCAGCGGGGGACTAGCGTACCTAGGGGGCACAGATACGCAGTATTTT. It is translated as CASSGGLAYLGGTDTQYF.

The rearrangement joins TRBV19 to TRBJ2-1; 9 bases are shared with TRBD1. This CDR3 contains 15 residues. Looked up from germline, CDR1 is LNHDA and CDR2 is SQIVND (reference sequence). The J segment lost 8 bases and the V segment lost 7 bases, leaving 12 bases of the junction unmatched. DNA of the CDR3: TGTGCCAGTACCGAGGGACAGGGTGGCATCGATGAGCAGTTCTTC. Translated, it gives CASTEGQGGIDEQFF.

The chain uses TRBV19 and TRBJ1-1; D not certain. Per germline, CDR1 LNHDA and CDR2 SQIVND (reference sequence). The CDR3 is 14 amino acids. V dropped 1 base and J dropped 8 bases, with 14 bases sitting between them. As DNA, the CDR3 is TGTGCCAGTAGTATAGGGTGGGAGAAAATCGAAGCTTTCTTT. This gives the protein CASSIGWEKIEAFF.

DNA for the CDR3: TGTGCCAGCAGTTTAGTTAGCTCCTACGAGCAGTACTTC. This codes for CASSLVSSYEQYF. V is TRBV12-3 or TRBV12-4 and J is TRBJ2-7; D is unresolved. Trimming cost V 1 base and J 0 bases, with 4 bases left between them. This CDR3 contains 13 residues.

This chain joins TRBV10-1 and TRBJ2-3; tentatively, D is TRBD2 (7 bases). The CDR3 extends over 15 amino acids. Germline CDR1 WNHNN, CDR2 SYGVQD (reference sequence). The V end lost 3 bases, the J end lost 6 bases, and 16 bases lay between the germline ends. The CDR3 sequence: CASSDRGAIVDTQYF. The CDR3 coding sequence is TGCGCCAGCAGTGACCGGGGGGCCATCGTTGATACGCAGTATTTT.

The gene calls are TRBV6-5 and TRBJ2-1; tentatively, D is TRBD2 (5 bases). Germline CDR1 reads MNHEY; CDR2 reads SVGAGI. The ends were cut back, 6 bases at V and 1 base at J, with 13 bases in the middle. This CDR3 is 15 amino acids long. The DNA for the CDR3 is TGTGCCAGCAGGAGAGTGCTAGCTTCCTACAATGAGCAGTTCTTC. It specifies CASRRVLASYNEQFF.

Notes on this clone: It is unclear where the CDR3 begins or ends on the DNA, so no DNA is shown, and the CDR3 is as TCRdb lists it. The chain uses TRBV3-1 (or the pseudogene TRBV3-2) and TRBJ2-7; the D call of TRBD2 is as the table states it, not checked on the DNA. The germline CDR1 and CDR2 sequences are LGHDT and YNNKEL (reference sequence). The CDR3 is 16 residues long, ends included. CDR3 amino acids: CASSQSWASGSPSLYF.

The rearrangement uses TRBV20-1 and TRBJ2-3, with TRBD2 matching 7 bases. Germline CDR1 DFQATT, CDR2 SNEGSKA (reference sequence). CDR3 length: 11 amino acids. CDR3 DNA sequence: TGCAGCGAGGGAGGGACAGATACGCAGTATTTT. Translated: CSEGGTDTQYF.

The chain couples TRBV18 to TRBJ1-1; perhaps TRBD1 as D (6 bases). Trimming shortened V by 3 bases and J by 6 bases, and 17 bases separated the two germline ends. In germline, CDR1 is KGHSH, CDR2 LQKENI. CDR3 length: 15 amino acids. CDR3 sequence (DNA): TGTGCCAGCTCACCTTCGGCCCAGGGGAAATCTGAAGCTTTCTTT. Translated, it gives CASSPSAQGKSEAFF.

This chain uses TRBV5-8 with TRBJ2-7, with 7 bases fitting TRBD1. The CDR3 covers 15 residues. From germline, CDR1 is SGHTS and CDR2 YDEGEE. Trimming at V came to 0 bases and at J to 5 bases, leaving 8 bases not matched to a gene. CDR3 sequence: CASSLGDRVVDEQYF. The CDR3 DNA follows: TGTGCCAGCAGCTTGGGGGACAGAGTAGTCGACGAGCAGTACTTC.

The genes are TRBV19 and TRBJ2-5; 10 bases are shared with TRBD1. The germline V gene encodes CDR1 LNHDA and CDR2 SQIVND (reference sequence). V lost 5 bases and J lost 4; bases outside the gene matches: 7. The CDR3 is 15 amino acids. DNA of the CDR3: TGTGCCAGTAGTCCGGCGGACAGGGGGGCAGAGACCCAGTACTTC. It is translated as CASSPADRGAETQYF.

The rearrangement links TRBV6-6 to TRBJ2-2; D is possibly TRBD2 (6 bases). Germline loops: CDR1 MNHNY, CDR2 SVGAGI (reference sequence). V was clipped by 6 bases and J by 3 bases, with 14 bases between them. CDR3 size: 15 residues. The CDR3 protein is CASRLISGDTGELFF. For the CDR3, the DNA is TGTGCCAGCAGACTAATTTCGGGGGACACCGGGGAGCTGTTTTTT.

The CDR3 nucleotides read TGTGCCAGCAGCTCGGGGGAAAAACTGTTTTTT. This codes for CASSSGEKLFF. The chain employs TRBV5-4 and TRBJ1-4, with D hard to call. Looked up from germline, CDR1 is SGHNT and CDR2 is YYREEE (reference sequence). The CDR3 is 11 residues long. V was cut by 3 bases and J by 8 bases, with 5 bases left in between.

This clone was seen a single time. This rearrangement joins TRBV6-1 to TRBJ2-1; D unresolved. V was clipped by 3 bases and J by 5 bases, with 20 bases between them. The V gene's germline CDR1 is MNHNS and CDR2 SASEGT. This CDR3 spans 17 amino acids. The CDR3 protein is CASSEALAKMAHNEQFF. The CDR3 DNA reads TGTGCCAGCAGTGAGGCTCTGGCAAAGATGGCCCACAATGAGCAGTTCTTC.

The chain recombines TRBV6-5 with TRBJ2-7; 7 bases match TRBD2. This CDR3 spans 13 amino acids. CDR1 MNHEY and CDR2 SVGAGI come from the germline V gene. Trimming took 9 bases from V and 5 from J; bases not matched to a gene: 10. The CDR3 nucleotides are TGTGCCAGGCCCCCGGGGGGAGGGCACGAGCAGTACTTC. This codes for CARPPGGGHEQYF.